A single sample is the source of the 26 T cell receptor beta chains below, sequenced in a study of blood T cells in healthy people across ages. Primers used in a second PCR of about 6 to 11 cycles were a sample-barcoded 5' primer and a J-beta primer mix. MiXCR, applied by TCRdb to the 5' RACE reads, yields one record per CDR3 protein. Among some 800,000 distinct CDR3 sequences, around 42% were seen once, and the ten largest hold roughly 18%. Sequenced input: blood. Every receptor here comes from a man aged 60 to 69 in good health.

This clonotype was recorded many times. V is TRBV2 and J is TRBJ2-4; no firm D call. Germline V gene data show CDR1 as SNHLY and CDR2 as FYNNEI. This CDR3 contains 12 residues. V was cut by 8 bases and J by 8 bases, with 13 bases left in between. This CDR3 reads CASGEGRHIQYF. CDR3 in DNA: TGTGCCAGCGGAGAAGGGCGGCACATTCAGTACTTC.

The chain uses TRBV4-3 and TRBJ2-3; D gene uncertain. This CDR3 spans 16 amino acids. V was cut by 0 bases and J by 2 bases, with 12 bases left in between. Germline lookup yields CDR1 LGHNA and CDR2 YSLEER. CDR3 protein: CASSQDWSTDTDTQYF. In DNA, the CDR3 is TGCGCCAGCAGCCAAGATTGGTCCACAGACACAGATACGCAGTATTTT.

This clonotype was picked up a small number of times. The J gene is TRBJ2-5, the V gene TRBV11-2, with TRBD1 identical over 9 bases. CDR3 length equals 14 residues. Germline CDR1 reads SGHAT; CDR2 reads FQNNGV. The junction had 5 bases not matched to a gene; V was cut back by 4 bases and J by 5 bases. The CDR3 protein is CASSWTGAGETQYF. In DNA form, the CDR3 reads TGTGCCAGCAGCTGGACAGGGGCGGGGGAGACCCAGTACTTC.

The V gene is TRBV6-2 or TRBV6-3, the J gene TRBJ2-5; D may be TRBD1 (6 bases). With 8 bases removed from V and 1 base from J, the gap between germline ends came to 11 bases. Germline CDR1 and CDR2: MNHEY and SVGEGT. The length of the CDR3 is 13 residues. DNA for the CDR3: TGTGCCAGCTGTAGGGGGACCCAAGAGACCCAGTACTTC. It is translated as CASCRGTQETQYF.

This clonotype was observed a handful of times. CDR3 nucleotides: TGCAGCGTTGAATTGGGGGGTTCGACCCAGTACTTC. It specifies CSVELGGSTQYF. The chain joins TRBV29-1 to TRBJ2-5; D may be TRBD2 (6 bases). CDR1 and CDR2 (germline): SQVTM, ANQGSEA. This CDR3 is built from 12 residues. The V end lost 2 bases, the J end lost 7 bases, and 11 bases lay between the germline ends.

This clonotype was seen just once. The junction differs from germline at one of its ends, possibly a read error. CDR3 DNA sequence: TGCGCCAGCAGCCAAGATGCAGGCAGCTCCTACAATGAGCGGTACTTC. It specifies CASSQDAGSSYNERYF. The rearrangement links TRBV4-3 to TRBJ2-1, with a tentative D call TRBD2 (5 bases). There are 16 residues in the CDR3. The V gene's germline CDR1 is LGHNA and CDR2 YSLEER.

CDR3 residues: CASGILVNTEAFF. DNA of the CDR3: TGTGCCAGCGGAATATTGGTGAACACTGAAGCTTTCTTT. The chain links TRBV7-2 to TRBJ1-1; D gene unclear. Germline-derived CDR1 and CDR2 are SGHTA and FQGNSA. V was clipped by 8 bases and J by 0 bases, with 10 bases between them. CDR3 length: 13 residues.

The CDR3 loop is CASSLAGLTYEQYF. In DNA form, the CDR3 reads TGTGCCAGCAGTTTAGCGGGACTTACATACGAGCAGTACTTC. The genes are TRBV12-3 or TRBV12-4 and TRBJ2-7; D possibly corresponds to TRBD2 (6 bases). This CDR3 region has 14 residues. V gave up 0 bases and J gave up 4 bases, with 10 bases separating them.

J is TRBJ2-3 and V is TRBV11-2, with 8 bases lining up with TRBD2. Per germline, CDR1 SGHAT and CDR2 FQNNGV. The CDR3 length is 15 residues. V trimming: 3 bases; J trimming: 5 bases; junction bases outside the gene matches: 7. The CDR3 loop reads CASSLSRGGVDTQYF. The DNA of the CDR3 is TGTGCCAGCAGCTTGAGCCGGGGGGGTGTAGATACGCAGTATTTT.

This chain connects TRBV29-1 to TRBJ2-1; 10 bases map to TRBD2. Germline V gene lookup returns CDR1 SQVTM and CDR2 ANQGSEA. V shed 4 bases, J shed 7 bases, and the junction held 16 bases outside the gene matches. This CDR3 has 17 amino acids. CDR3 sequence reads: CSVGDVSGGAWINEQFF. For the CDR3, the DNA is TGCAGCGTTGGGGACGTCAGCGGGGGGGCCTGGATTAATGAGCAGTTCTTC.

The genes are TRBV10-3 and TRBJ2-7, with TRBD2 identical over 15 bases. The CDR3 covers 15 residues. V was clipped by 2 bases and J by 4 bases; unmatched bases: 0. Germline V gives CDR1 ENHRY, CDR2 SYGVKD. Here the CDR3 DNA reads TGTGCCATCAGTGAGGGACTAGCGGGAGGGTACGAGCAGTACTTC. This encodes CAISEGLAGGYEQYF.

The V and J genes are TRBV30 and TRBJ2-7, with TRBD2 as a possible D gene (5 bases). The CDR3 extends over 20 amino acids. Germline V lookup: CDR1 GTSNPN, CDR2 SVGIG (reference sequence). The V gene lost 2 bases and the J gene lost 0 bases, with 29 bases spanning the gap. This CDR3 is CAWSSGRLSGKERYSYEQYF. The DNA of the CDR3 is TGTGCCTGGAGTAGTGGACGTCTAAGCGGAAAGGAGCGCTACTCCTACGAGCAGTACTTC.

The chain uses TRBV20-1 and TRBJ1-6, with TRBD1 matching 8 bases. The CDR3 is 15 residues long. Germline CDR1 and CDR2: DFQATT and SNEGSKA (reference sequence). Trimming at V came to 6 bases and at J to 7 bases, leaving 11 bases not matched to a gene. CDR3: CSALDRASGNSPLHF. The CDR3, as DNA: TGCAGTGCACTGGACAGGGCCAGCGGGAATTCACCCCTCCACTTT.

The genes are TRBV20-1 and TRBJ2-1; D might be TRBD2 (5 bases). Trimming took 2 bases from V and 6 from J, leaving 17 bases between them. The CDR3 is made up of 15 amino acids. The germline V gene has CDR1 DFQATT and CDR2 SNEGSKA (reference sequence). DNA for the CDR3: TGCAGTGCTAGATTCCGAGGCCGGGAACTCAATGAGCAGTTCTTC. Its translation: CSARFRGRELNEQFF.

A few counts support this clonotype. V is TRBV20-1 and J is TRBJ1-1, with a tentative D call TRBD1 (5 bases). V lost 0 bases to trimming and J lost 4 bases, with 12 bases between them. This CDR3 spans 14 amino acids. The V gene's germline CDR1 is DFQATT and CDR2 SNEGSKA (reference sequence). The DNA of the CDR3 is TGCAGTGCTAGAGATCCAGGGCTGAGCACTGAAGCTTTCTTT. It is translated as CSARDPGLSTEAFF.

On this clonotype itself: Germline is not matched at one junction end, which may reflect a read error. The CDR3 is CSVEAGETNEKLFF. The CDR3 DNA is TGCAGCGTAGAAGCAGGGGAGACTAATGAAAAACTGTTTTTT. This chain connects TRBV29-1 to TRBJ1-4, with D perhaps TRBD1 (6 bases). Germline CDR1 and CDR2: SQVTM and ANQGSEA. The CDR3 spans 14 residues.

This rearrangement joins TRBV20-1 to TRBJ2-1; weak D call: TRBD2 (6 bases). The end of the DNA fits TRBJ2-7 better, so the J call may be wrong. The CDR3 spans 14 residues. Looked up from germline, CDR1 is DFQATT and CDR2 is SNEGSKA (reference sequence). CDR3 protein: CSAPTAGIYNEQYF. Here the CDR3 DNA reads TGCAGTGCTCCCACTGCGGGGATCTACAATGAGCAGTACTTC.

The chain links TRBV4-3 to TRBJ1-5; no clear D gene. This CDR3 is built from 13 residues. In germline, CDR1 is LGHNA, CDR2 YSLEER. The germline V and J ends were trimmed by 0 bases and 10 bases, with 10 bases remaining between them. The CDR3 here is CASSQDRGGPQHF. The CDR3 DNA follows: TGCGCCAGCAGCCAAGATAGAGGCGGCCCCCAGCATTTT.

This clonotype was detected a few times. This chain connects TRBV4-3 to TRBJ1-4; a possible D gene is TRBD1 (6 bases). V shed 1 base and J shed 0 bases, with 9 bases lying between them. The CDR3 is 16 residues long. Germline loops: CDR1 LGHNA, CDR2 YSLEER. CDR3 residues: CASSQGHRATNEKLFF. The CDR3, as DNA: TGCGCCAGCAGCCAAGGACACAGGGCAACTAATGAAAAACTGTTTTTT.

As for this clonotype: A much bigger clone sits one base away, suggesting this may be a read error. CDR3 sequence reads: CASSSGRRRDRKNRPQHF. The CDR3 DNA follows: TGTGCCAGCAGCTCGGGTAGGCGAAGGGACAGGAAAAATCGGCCCCAGCATTTT. This chain connects TRBV7-3 to TRBJ1-5; TRBD1 agrees at 8 bases. CDR1 and CDR2 (germline): SGHTA, FQGTGA. This CDR3 has 18 amino acids.

Many counts were recorded for this clonotype. CDR3 coding DNA: TGCGCCAGCAGCTTGGATTTACGGGGGCAGTTCTTC. Translated: CASSLDLRGQFF. The J gene is TRBJ2-1, the V gene TRBV5-1, with D perhaps TRBD2 (5 bases). Looked up from germline, CDR1 is SGHRS and CDR2 is YFSETQ. V lost 0 bases and J lost 12, with 10 bases in between. The CDR3 loop spans 12 amino acids.

V usage is TRBV7-2 and J usage is TRBJ1-2; D perhaps matches TRBD1 (5 bases). Germline V gene lookup returns CDR1 SGHTA and CDR2 FQGNSA. CDR3 length: 14 amino acids. The germline V and J ends were trimmed by 4 bases and 6 bases, with 15 bases remaining between them. For the CDR3, the DNA is TGTGCCAGCAGCTCAGCGTGGGGGGAGGATGGCTACACCTTC. This sequence encodes CASSSAWGEDGYTF.

This chain joins TRBV29-1 and TRBJ2-7; D is unclear. Germline loops: CDR1 SQVTM, CDR2 ANQGSEA. This CDR3 is 13 amino acids long. Trimming removed 4 bases at V and 1 base at J, with 11 bases between. Here the CDR3 DNA reads TGCAGCGTTGTAAAGGGCCCGTCCTACGAGCAGTACTTC. It yields the protein CSVVKGPSYEQYF.

CDR3 residues: CASSLMGLAGRYEQFF. CDR3 nucleotide sequence: TGTGCCAGCAGCTTGATGGGACTAGCGGGACGCTATGAGCAGTTCTTC. The chain links TRBV7-9 to TRBJ2-1, with 13 nucleotides matching TRBD2. The CDR3 has 16 residues. Germline V gives CDR1 SEHNR, CDR2 FQNEAQ (reference sequence). V lost 3 bases, J lost 8 bases, and 7 bases stayed unmatched. The variable domain in full, completed from reference TRBV7-9 and TRBJ2-1, reads DTGVSQNPRHKITKRGQNVTFRCDPISEHNRLYWYRQTLGQGPEFLTYFQNEAQLEKSRLLSDRFSAERPKGSFSTLEIQRTEQGDSAMYLCASSLMGLAGRYEQFFGPGTRLTVL.

The chain links TRBV5-1 to TRBJ1-1, with D possibly matching TRBD1 (6 bases). The length of the CDR3 is 18 residues. Germline values: CDR1 SGHRS, CDR2 YFSETQ. Trimming removed 1 base at V and 6 bases at J, with 25 bases between. The DNA for the CDR3 is TGCGCCAGCAGCTTGCATGGGACACAAGGGATTGTGTATCCTGAAGCTTTCTTT. Residues: CASSLHGTQGIVYPEAFF.

In DNA, the CDR3 is TGTGCCAGCAGCCGCCGCGGCTCGGGGTATGGCTACACCTTC. Its protein product is CASSRRGSGYGYTF. The J gene is TRBJ1-2, the V gene TRBV28; D not resolved. CDR1 is MDHEN and CDR2 is SYDVKM in the germline V gene. CDR3 length: 14 amino acids. Trimming took off 6 bases at V and 5 bases at J, with 16 bases between the two ends.